This T cell receptor (beta chain) was identified in a study of cytomegalovirus exposure and HLA in healthy donors. Whole-study context: From HLA-typed donors, an early data release held tens of millions of unique TCRs. Study outcomes and limitations: In a later analysis, donors in an Asian-associated ancestry cluster reportedly had fewer N-insertions in productive TCRs than the cohort mean. In an earlier analysis, about 87% or about 30%: the productive usage of most TCR beta V segments.

V was cut by 6 bases and J by 13 bases, with 22 bases left in between. Germline V lookup: CDR1 SGHAT, CDR2 FQNNGV. The CDR3 has 15 amino acids. The PCR was carried out with 60 Vbeta primers and 13 Jbeta primers. Profiling relied on immunoSEQ multiplex PCR, and the TCRdb table lists in-frame clones only, not all of them. The sample has roughly 180,000 clones; about four fifths are singletons. This clone appeared a single time. Its antigen is not identified. The sequence derives from a man aged 25 to 40 in good health and CMV-seropositive. The chain is built from TRBV11-2 and TRBJ1-6; possibly TRBD1 for D (5 bases). Sequenced: PBMCs. CDR3 protein: CASSSRLGSGTPLHF. The DNA of the CDR3 is TGTGCCAGCAGTTCACGCCTCGGGTCGGGGACTCCCCTCCACTTT.